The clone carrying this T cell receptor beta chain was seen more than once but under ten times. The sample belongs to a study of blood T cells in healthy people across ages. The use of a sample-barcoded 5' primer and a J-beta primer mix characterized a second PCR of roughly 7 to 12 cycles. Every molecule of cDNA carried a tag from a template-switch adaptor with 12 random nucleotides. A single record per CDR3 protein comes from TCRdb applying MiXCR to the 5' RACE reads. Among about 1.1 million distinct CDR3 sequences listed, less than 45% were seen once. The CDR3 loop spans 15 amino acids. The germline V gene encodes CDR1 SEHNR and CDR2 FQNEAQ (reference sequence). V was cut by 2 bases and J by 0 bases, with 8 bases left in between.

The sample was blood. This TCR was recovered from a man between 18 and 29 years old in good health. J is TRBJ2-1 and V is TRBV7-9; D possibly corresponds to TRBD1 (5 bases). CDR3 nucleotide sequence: TGTGCCAGCAGCTTAATAGGGGACTCCTACAATGAGCAGTTCTTC. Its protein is CASSLIGDSYNEQFF.